This T cell receptor (beta chain) was profiled in a study of T-cell memory formation after mild COVID-19. This CDR3 has 12 residues. The ends were cut back, 3 bases at V and 2 bases at J, with 8 bases in the middle. The germline V gene has CDR1 GTSNPN and CDR2 SVGIG (reference sequence). From the 5' RACE reads, TCRdb called clonotypes with MiXCR, one entry per CDR3 protein. The sample gives 140,000 or so distinct CDR3 sequences, more than 13% of which show up once; about 26% is in the top ten. This clonotype was detected a few times. The TCR was taken from an adult woman who had mild COVID-19 (a few samples of this study predate the infection). Cell type and time point are not known. The chain joins TRBV30 to TRBJ2-7; the D is unclear. Input material: PBMCs or a T cell subset sorted from them (not recorded which). The CDR3 protein is CAWSSRPYEQYF. In nucleotides, the CDR3 is TGTGCCTGGAGCTCTCGACCCTACGAGCAGTACTTC.